Reported below is one T cell receptor (beta chain). The antigen remains undetermined. A far larger clone is one nucleotide away, so this likely arose from a read error. With iRepertoire HTBI primers and Arm-PCR of CDR3 regions, TCR beta libraries were built. From the multiplex PCR reads, TCRdb called clonotypes with MiXCR, one entry per CDR3 protein. The table has about 440,000 distinct CDR3 sequences, more than 13% seen once. This specimen belongs to a study of regulatory T cells in long-lasting Graves disease. Study-wide points: Persistent patients shared some 2,500 public clonotypes among themselves. Newly diagnosed patients shared fewer, at more than 850. Persistent Graves' patients showed less TCR diversity than newly diagnosed ones.

In germline, CDR1 is MNHNS, CDR2 SASEGT. V lost 6 bases, J lost 7 bases, and 14 bases stayed unmatched. The CDR3 covers 15 residues. As to time point: newly diagnosed GD, antithyroid drugs for less than 3 months. PBMCs were the source of the RNA used for TCR sequencing. These data also formed part of another study, on T cells in Graves' hyperthyroidism and ophthalmopathy. From that paper: In the first-round RT-PCR of the TCR CDR3, the HTBI primer set was used. Ophthalmopathy was predicted by the model a median of roughly 6.6 months ahead of onset.

The chain employs TRBV6-1 and TRBJ2-7, with 8 bases lining up with TRBD2. The starting material was peripheral blood mononuclear cells (PBMCs), obtained at new diagnosis, from a patient treated with antithyroid drugs. The clonotype comes from a woman aged 25 to 39 with Graves disease. Here the CDR3 reads CASSLTSEGGHEQYF. As DNA, the CDR3 is TGTGCCAGCAGCCTGACTAGCGAGGGAGGACATGAGCAGTACTTC.